This TCR beta chain was identified in a study of T cell clonality in common variable immunodeficiency. Notes on the study in general: Shared TCRbeta clones were fewer between CVID subjects than controls. CVID subjects had higher TCRbeta clonality than healthy controls, most marked in about a third.

As concerns this clone: Its antigen remains unknown. The read ends 3 residues early relative to the CDR3; the germline J gene fills the gap.

J gave up 5 bases and V 3 bases, and 11 bases lay outside the gene matches. Germline CDR1 is DFQATT and CDR2 is SNEGSKA (reference sequence). The CDR3 extends over 15 amino acids. Profiled with immunoSEQ multiplex PCR; TCRdb holds only in-frame clones, not every one. This sample carries some 44,000 clones, none of them present only once. Donors gave roughly 4.5 to 8.5 ml heparinized peripheral whole blood. V and J are TRBV20-1 and TRBJ2-5, with TRBD1 identical over 8 bases. The sequenced sample was peripheral blood mononuclear cells. The TCR originated in a person aged 18 to 70 in good health. Partial CDR3 DNA: TGCAGTGCTAGGCGACAGGGGCGAGGTGTTGAGACC. Translation: CSARRQGRGVET. The entire CDR3 sequence reads CSARRQGRGVETQYF.